This TCR beta chain was identified in a study of blood T cell repertoires in COVID-19. About the study: Italy, Spain and the United States were the sources of the convalescent and acute COVID-19 samples. PBMCs, B-cell-depleted T cells, or T cells were the source of the cDNA or gDNA that made up the material.

Authors' data handling: Reference gene primer amplification gave nucleated cell count estimates. The repertoire was sequenced with immunoSEQ multiplex PCR; TCRdb's copy has only in-frame clones and lacks some. V and J calls and clone size come straight from that table; D and trimming were deduced from the DNA. Of 71,000 or so clones listed, roughly nine tenths are singletons. The CDR3 contains 13 residues. V was trimmed by 6 bases and J by 4 bases, leaving 12 bases between them. CDR1 and CDR2 (germline): SEHNR, FQNEAQ (reference sequence). This sequence originates from a woman aged 18-35 years with acute or convalescent COVID-19. Sequenced material: peripheral blood. This chain uses TRBV7-9 with TRBJ1-1; D gene ambiguous. Written as DNA, the CDR3 is TGTGCCAGCAGTTTCGGAGGGCTCACTGAAGCTTTCTTT. The encoded protein is CASSFGGLTEAFF.